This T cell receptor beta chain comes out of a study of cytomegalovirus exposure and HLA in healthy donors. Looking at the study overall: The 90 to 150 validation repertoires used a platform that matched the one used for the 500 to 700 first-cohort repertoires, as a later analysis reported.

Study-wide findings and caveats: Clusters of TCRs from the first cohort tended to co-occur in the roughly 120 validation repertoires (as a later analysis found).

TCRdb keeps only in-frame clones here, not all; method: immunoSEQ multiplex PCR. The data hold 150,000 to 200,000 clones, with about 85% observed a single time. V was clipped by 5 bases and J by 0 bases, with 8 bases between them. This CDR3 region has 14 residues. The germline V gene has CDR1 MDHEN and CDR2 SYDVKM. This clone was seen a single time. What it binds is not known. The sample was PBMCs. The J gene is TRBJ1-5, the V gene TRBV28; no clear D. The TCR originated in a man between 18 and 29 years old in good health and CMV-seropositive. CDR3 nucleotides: TGTGCCAGCAGTCTTCCCGGTAGCAATCAGCCCCAGCATTTT. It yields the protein CASSLPGSNQPQHF.